This T cell receptor beta chain was found in a study of identical twins. V lost 1 base, J lost 0 bases, and 1 base stayed unmatched. The CDR3 totals 17 residues. This clonotype was seen at least ten times. Via MiXCR, TCRdb re-called the 5' RACE reads, giving one row per CDR3 protein. This table has fewer than 550,000 distinct CDR3 sequences, 13% to 15% appearing once. These records were also assigned to another study, of yellow fever vaccine responses in identical twins.

Source material: CD4+ T cells sorted from blood. The receptor was derived from a woman under 30 in good health. The chain is built from TRBV12-3 or TRBV12-4 and TRBJ2-2, with 11 bases lining up with TRBD2. This CDR3 is CASSLVAGGANTGELFF. Here the CDR3 DNA reads TGTGCCAGCAGTTTAGTAGCGGGAGGGGCGAACACCGGGGAGCTGTTTTTT.